This TCR beta chain was retrieved from a study of cytomegalovirus exposure and HLA in healthy donors. Background on the study: Around 180 million T cells yielded 110 million or so unique TCR beta sequences in earlier analysis. The study's findings and limits: Some segments of the V type, notably TRBV6-2 and TRBV6-3, were excluded as indistinguishable. Accounts indicate the classifier identified cytomegalovirus status with strong specificity and sensitivity. In an earlier analysis, in several hundred donors, most V segments appeared productive either ~87% or ~30% of the time.

The CDR3 spans 15 residues. Unmatched junction bases numbered 7, after V lost 5 bases and J lost 2 bases. Germline lookup yields CDR1 PRHDT and CDR2 FYEKMQ (reference sequence). The primer mix had 60 Vbeta and 13 Jbeta primers. Only in-frame clones appear in the TCRdb table, and some are missing; sequencing was by immunoSEQ multiplex PCR. The sample shows over 150,000 clones, roughly two thirds of them seen only once. For this clone: Antigen specificity is unknown.

The TCR was taken from a woman aged 18-29 years in good health and CMV-seropositive. Sequenced sample: PBMCs. V usage is TRBV13 and J usage is TRBJ1-2; 8 bases line up with TRBD1. The CDR3 loop reads CASSLPRTGNYGYTF. As DNA, the CDR3 is TGTGCCAGCAGCCTCCCTAGGACAGGGAACTATGGCTACACCTTC.